This T cell receptor beta chain was profiled in a study of blood T cells in healthy people across ages. This CDR3 has 15 amino acids. V lost 5 bases, J lost 7 bases, and 13 bases stayed unmatched. Germline V CDR1 and CDR2: SGHTA, FQGNSA. A second PCR of 7 to 11 cycles used a sample-barcoded 5' primer and a J-beta primer mix. TCRdb independently ran MiXCR on the 5' RACE reads; one entry per CDR3 protein. The table includes approximately 810,000 distinct CDR3 sequences, 29% detected once. This clonotype was seen more than once but under ten times. This sequence originates from a woman older than 75 in good health. Sequenced: blood. The chain links TRBV7-2 to TRBJ2-7; TRBD2 aligns across 8 bases. The CDR3 here is CASSLGGVGYNEQYF. The CDR3 DNA reads as TGTGCCAGCAGCCTCGGGGGGGTTGGCTACAATGAGCAGTACTTC.